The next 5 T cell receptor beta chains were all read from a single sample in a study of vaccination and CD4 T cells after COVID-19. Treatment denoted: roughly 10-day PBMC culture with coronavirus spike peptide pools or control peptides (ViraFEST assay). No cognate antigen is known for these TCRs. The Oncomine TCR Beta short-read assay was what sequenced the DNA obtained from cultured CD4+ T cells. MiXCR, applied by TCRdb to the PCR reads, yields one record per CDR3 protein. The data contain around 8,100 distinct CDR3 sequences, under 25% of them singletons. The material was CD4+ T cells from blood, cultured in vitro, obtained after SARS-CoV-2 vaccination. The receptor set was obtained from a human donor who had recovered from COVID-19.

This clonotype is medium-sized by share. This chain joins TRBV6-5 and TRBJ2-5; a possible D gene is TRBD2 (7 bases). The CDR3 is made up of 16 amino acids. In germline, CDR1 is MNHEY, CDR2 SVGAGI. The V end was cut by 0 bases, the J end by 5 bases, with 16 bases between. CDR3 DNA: TGTGCCAGCAGTTACTCGATTCCGAAGGGGGGGGAGACCCAGTACTTC. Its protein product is CASSYSIPKGGETQYF.

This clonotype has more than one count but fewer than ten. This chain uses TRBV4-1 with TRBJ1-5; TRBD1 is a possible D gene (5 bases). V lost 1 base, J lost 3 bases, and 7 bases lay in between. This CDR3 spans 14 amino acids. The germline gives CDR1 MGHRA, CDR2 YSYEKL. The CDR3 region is CASSQGRVNQPQHF. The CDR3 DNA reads TGCGCCAGCAGCCAAGGCAGGGTCAATCAGCCCCAGCATTTT.

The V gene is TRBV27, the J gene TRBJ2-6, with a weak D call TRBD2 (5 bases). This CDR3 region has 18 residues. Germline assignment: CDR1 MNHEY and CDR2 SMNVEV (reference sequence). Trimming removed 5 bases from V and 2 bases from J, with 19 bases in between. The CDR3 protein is CASSADRGTVTGANVLTF. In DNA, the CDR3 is TGTGCCAGCAGTGCCGACCGGGGTACGGTGACTGGGGCCAACGTCCTGACTTTC.

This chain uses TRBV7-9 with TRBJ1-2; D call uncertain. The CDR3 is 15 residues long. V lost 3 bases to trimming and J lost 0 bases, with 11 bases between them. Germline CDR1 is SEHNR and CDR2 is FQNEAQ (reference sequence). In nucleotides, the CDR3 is TGTGCCAGCAGCTTTTTTCGGAGTTCTAACTATGGCTACACCTTC. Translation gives CASSFFRSSNYGYTF.

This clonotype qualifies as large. DNA for the CDR3: TGTGCCAGCAGAGCCAGACAGGGCTCCTACAATGAGCAGTTCTTC. Amino acids: CASRARQGSYNEQFF. This chain links TRBV6-1 with TRBJ2-1, with 7 positions matching TRBD1. The junction had 5 bases not matched to a gene; V was cut back by 6 bases and J by 0 bases. CDR3 length: 15 amino acids. The germline gives CDR1 MNHNS, CDR2 SASEGT.